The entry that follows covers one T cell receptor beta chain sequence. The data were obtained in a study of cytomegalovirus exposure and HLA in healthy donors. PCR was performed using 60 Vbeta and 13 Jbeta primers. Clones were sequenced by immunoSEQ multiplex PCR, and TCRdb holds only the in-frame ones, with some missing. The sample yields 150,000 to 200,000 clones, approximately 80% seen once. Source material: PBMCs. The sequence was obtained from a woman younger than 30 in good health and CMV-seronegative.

This chain's CDR3 is CASSLEQGYDGELFF. The CDR3 coding sequence is TGTGCCAGCAGTTTAGAACAGGGGTACGACGGGGAGCTGTTTTTT. The V gene is TRBV28, the J gene TRBJ2-2; 7 bases match TRBD1. The germline CDR1 and CDR2 sequences are MDHEN and SYDVKM. The CDR3 length is 15 residues. The trim removed 2 bases at V and 7 bases at J, leaving 7 bases unmatched.